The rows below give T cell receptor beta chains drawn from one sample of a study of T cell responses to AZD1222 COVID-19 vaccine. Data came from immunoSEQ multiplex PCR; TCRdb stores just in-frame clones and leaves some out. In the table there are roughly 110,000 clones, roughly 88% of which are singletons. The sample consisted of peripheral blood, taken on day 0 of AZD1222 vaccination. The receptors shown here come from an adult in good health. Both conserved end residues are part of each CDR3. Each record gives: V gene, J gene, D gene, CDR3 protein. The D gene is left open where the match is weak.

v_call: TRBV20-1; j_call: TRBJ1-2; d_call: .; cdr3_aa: CSVQGNYGYTF
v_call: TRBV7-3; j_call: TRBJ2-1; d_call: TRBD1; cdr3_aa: CASSLNRGNEQFF
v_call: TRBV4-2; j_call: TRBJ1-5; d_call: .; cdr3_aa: CASSQDLGLSNQPQHF
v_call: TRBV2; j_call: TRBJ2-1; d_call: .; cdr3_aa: CASQGGDEQFF
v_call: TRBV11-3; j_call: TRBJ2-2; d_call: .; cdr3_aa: CASSRPPGELFF
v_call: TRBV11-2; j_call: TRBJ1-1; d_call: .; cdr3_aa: CASSLSRPNTEAFF
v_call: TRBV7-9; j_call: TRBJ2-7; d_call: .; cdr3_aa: CASSLAPISYEQYF
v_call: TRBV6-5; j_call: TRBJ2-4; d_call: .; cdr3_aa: CASTGQRNIQYF
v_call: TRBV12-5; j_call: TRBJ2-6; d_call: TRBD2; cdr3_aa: CASGPGLAGSSGANVLTF
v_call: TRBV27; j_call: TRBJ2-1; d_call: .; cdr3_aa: CASSSLGSGSYNEQFF
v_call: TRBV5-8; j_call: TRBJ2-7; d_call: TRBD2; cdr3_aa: CASSSDRTSGTYEQYF
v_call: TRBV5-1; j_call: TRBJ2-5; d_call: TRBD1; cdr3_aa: CASSPRGSTQETQYF
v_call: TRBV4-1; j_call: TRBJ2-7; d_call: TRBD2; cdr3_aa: CASSQGLAGSYEQYF
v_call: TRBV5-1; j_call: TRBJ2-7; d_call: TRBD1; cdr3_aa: CASSQGAPYSYEQYF
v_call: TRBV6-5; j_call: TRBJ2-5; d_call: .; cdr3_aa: CASSYGGTQETQYF
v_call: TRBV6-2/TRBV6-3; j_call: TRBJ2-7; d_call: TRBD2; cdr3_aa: CASSYEASGHSYEQYF
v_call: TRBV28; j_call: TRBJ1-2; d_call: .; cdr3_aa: CAIVGLRDYGYTF
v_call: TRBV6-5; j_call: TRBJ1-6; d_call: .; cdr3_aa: CASTKEYNSPLHF
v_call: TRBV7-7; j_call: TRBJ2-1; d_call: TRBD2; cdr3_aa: CASSLTSGRGDEQFF
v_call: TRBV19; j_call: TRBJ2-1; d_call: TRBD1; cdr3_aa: CASTGTGRYNEQFF
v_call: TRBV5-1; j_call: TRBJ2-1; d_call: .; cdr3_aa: CASSLRGAVDEQFF
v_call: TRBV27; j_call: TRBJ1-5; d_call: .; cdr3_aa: CASSHGTLWGNQPQHF